The 19 T cell receptor beta chains below come from one sample, sequenced in a study of OX40 agonist ivuxolimab in advanced cancers. The repertoire was sequenced with immunoSEQ multiplex PCR; TCRdb's copy has only in-frame clones and lacks some. Of some 15,000 clones listed, around 90% are singletons. Sequenced here: CD4+ or CD8+ T cells sorted from blood, sampled in a trial of the OX40 agonist ivuxolimab. The receptors stem from an adult with an advanced solid tumor such as melanoma, head and neck, liver or kidney cancer.

The chain carries TRBV19 and TRBJ1-1, with D tentatively TRBD1 (6 bases). CDR3 size: 14 residues. The V end lost 3 bases, the J end lost 8 bases, and 16 bases lay between the germline ends. Germline V gene sequence: CDR1 LNHDA, CDR2 SQIVND (reference sequence). In DNA form, the CDR3 reads TGTGCCAGTAGTATGCGGGTGGACAGCTCCGAAGCTTTCTTT. It specifies CASSMRVDSSEAFF.

This chain joins TRBV7-9 and TRBJ1-4, with 7 bases that match TRBD1. The V gene's germline CDR1 is SEHNR and CDR2 FQNEAQ (reference sequence). CDR3 size: 15 residues. V lost 5 bases and J lost 4; bases outside the gene matches: 7. CDR3 nucleotides: TGTGCCAGCAGCACAACCGGGACAGATAATGAAAAACTGTTTTTT. Its protein product is CASSTTGTDNEKLFF. Full variable domain (rest looked up from reference TRBV7-9 and TRBJ1-4): DTGVSQNPRHKITKRGQNVTFRCDPISEHNRLYWYRQTLGQGPEFLTYFQNEAQLEKSRLLSDRFSAERPKGSFSTLEIQRTEQGDSAMYLCASSTTGTDNEKLFFGSGTQLSVL.

The rearrangement joins TRBV12-5 to TRBJ2-2; TRBD1 matches at 8 bases. V lost 0 bases to trimming and J lost 6 bases; unmatched junction nucleotides: 9. The V gene's germline CDR1 is LGHNT and CDR2 FRNRAP. The CDR3 has 17 amino acids. The CDR3 protein is CASGLVFDRGWAGELFF. CDR3 bases: TGTGCTAGTGGTTTGGTTTTTGACAGGGGATGGGCCGGGGAGCTGTTTTTT.

This chain connects TRBV5-8 to TRBJ2-4; perhaps TRBD2 as D (6 bases). The germline V and J ends were trimmed by 5 bases and 0 bases, with 9 bases remaining between them. The germline gives CDR1 SGHTS, CDR2 YDEGEE. This CDR3 region has 14 residues. CDR3 in amino acids: CASSRDLAKNIQYF. The CDR3 DNA follows: TGTGCCAGCAGTAGGGACTTAGCCAAAAACATTCAGTACTTC. The variable domain in full, completed from reference TRBV5-8 and TRBJ2-4, reads EAGVTQSPTHLIKTRGQQATLRCSPISGHTSVYWYQQALGLGLQFLLWYDEGEERNRGNFPPRFSGRQFPNYSSELNVNALELEDSALYLCASSRDLAKNIQYFGAGTRLSVL.

For the CDR3, the DNA is TGTGCCAGTAGTATAGATTCGGGAGACGGAGAGACCCAGTACTTC. Encoded protein: CASSIDSGDGETQYF. V is TRBV19 and J is TRBJ2-5; a possible D gene is TRBD2 (6 bases). The V and J ends lost 0 bases and 4 bases respectively, with 12 bases between them. CDR3 length equals 15 residues. The germline V gene encodes CDR1 LNHDA and CDR2 SQIVND (reference sequence).

V and J are TRBV10-3 and TRBJ1-4; no clear D. V was pared by 5 bases and J by 5 bases, with 9 bases between. The CDR3 extends over 13 amino acids. Germline-derived CDR1 and CDR2 are ENHRY and SYGVKD. CDR3 region: CAISRERNEKLFF. The CDR3 DNA follows: TGTGCCATCAGTAGGGAGAGGAATGAAAAACTGTTTTTT.

The CDR3 loop reads CASSARASGGYGYTF. The CDR3 DNA is TGTGCCAGCAGCGCCCGGGCATCCGGTGGCTATGGCTACACCTTC. This chain joins TRBV9 and TRBJ1-2; D is undetermined. V was pared by 3 bases and J by 4 bases, with 16 bases between. The CDR3 totals 15 residues. From germline, CDR1 is SGDLS and CDR2 YYNGEE.

The CDR3 nucleotides read TGCGCCAGCAGCCAAGAAAGCTCCTACAATGAGCAGTTCTTC. Residues: CASSQESSYNEQFF. The V and J genes are TRBV4-1 and TRBJ2-1; D remains unclear. Trimming cost V 0 bases and J 0 bases, with 3 bases left between them. The CDR3 runs 14 residues. The germline V gene encodes CDR1 MGHRA and CDR2 YSYEKL.

This chain connects TRBV14 to TRBJ1-5; D gene uncertain. Trimming shortened V by 4 bases and J by 3 bases, and 7 bases separated the two germline ends. Germline V CDR1 and CDR2: SGHDN, FVKESK. This CDR3 spans 13 amino acids. In nucleotides, the CDR3 is TGTGCCAGCAGCCTCGGGCACAATCAGCCCCAGCATTTT. It translates to CASSLGHNQPQHF.

The chain uses TRBV5-5 and TRBJ1-1; the D gene is possibly TRBD1 (6 bases). The V end lost 2 bases, the J end lost 3 bases, and 8 bases lay between the germline ends. Germline CDR1 is SGHKS and CDR2 is YYEKEE (reference sequence). The CDR3 spans 13 residues. The CDR3 loop reads CASSFDRYTEAFF. The DNA of the CDR3 is TGTGCCAGCAGCTTCGACAGGTACACTGAAGCTTTCTTT.

This sequence joins TRBV21-1 and TRBJ1-1; whether TRBD1, the table's D call, matches the DNA was not checked. TRBV21-1 corresponds to a pseudogene. There are 15 residues in the CDR3. CDR3: CASSKNQQGNTEAFF. CDR3 nucleotide sequence: TGTGCCAGCAGCAAAAACCAACAGGGGAACACTGAAGCTTTCTTT.

This chain uses TRBV5-4 with TRBJ1-3; unclear D gene. In germline, CDR1 is SGHNT, CDR2 YYREEE (reference sequence). The CDR3 length is 18 residues. Trimming took off 4 bases at V and 4 bases at J, with 24 bases between the two ends. CDR3 in amino acids: CASSGMWIPTHSGNTIYF. CDR3 in DNA: TGTGCCAGCAGCGGAATGTGGATCCCTACCCACTCGGGAAACACCATATATTTT.

This clone was recorded once. This chain connects TRBV6-4 to TRBJ2-1, with 7 bases lining up with TRBD1. The CDR3 contains 12 residues. CDR1 MRHNA and CDR2 SNTAGT come from the germline V gene. With V trimmed by 6 bases and J by 4 bases, 0 bases remained unmatched. As DNA, the CDR3 is TGTGCCAGCAGGGGACAGTACAATGAGCAGTTCTTC. Amino acid sequence: CASRGQYNEQFF.

The V gene is TRBV6-6, the J gene TRBJ2-7, with 8 bases that match TRBD1. CDR1 MNHNY and CDR2 SVGAGI come from the germline V gene (reference sequence). The CDR3 loop spans 15 amino acids. V dropped 0 bases and J dropped 5; count of bases not matched to a gene: 6. CDR3: CASSYSAGGLDEQYF. DNA for the CDR3: TGTGCCAGCAGTTACTCGGCAGGGGGCTTGGACGAGCAGTACTTC.

The CDR3 DNA reads TGTGCCAGCAGCTATGGGACAGGGGGCTTTGGGACAGATACGCAGTATTTT. Its protein is CASSYGTGGFGTDTQYF. The J gene is TRBJ2-3, the V gene TRBV2, with 12 bases matching TRBD1. Germline assignment: CDR1 SNHLY and CDR2 FYNNEI. The junction had 10 bases not matched to a gene; V was cut back by 6 bases and J by 3 bases. The CDR3 extends over 17 amino acids.

This chain joins TRBV4-2 and TRBJ2-1, with D possibly matching TRBD1 (6 bases). In germline, CDR1 is LGHNA, CDR2 YNFKEQ. Between the trimmed V and J ends, which lost 6 bases and 4 bases, there was a span of 7 bases. The CDR3 extends over 12 amino acids. The CDR3 region has the DNA TGTGCCAGCAGGGACAGATACAATGAGCAGTTCTTC. Protein sequence: CASRDRYNEQFF.

This clone turned up a few times. The V call is TRBV5-1, the J call TRBJ2-1; 8 bases agree with TRBD1. V shed 4 bases and J 12 bases; nucleotides not matched to a gene: 6. CDR3 length: 12 amino acids. Germline CDR1 reads SGHRS; CDR2 reads YFSETQ. This chain's CDR3 is CASSPTGGWQFF. CDR3 bases: TGCGCCAGCAGCCCTACAGGGGGGTGGCAGTTCTTC.

V usage is TRBV10-3 and J usage is TRBJ1-1; D is possibly TRBD1 (6 bases). Trimming removed 0 bases from V and 5 bases from J, with 13 bases in between. CDR3 length equals 15 residues. Germline-derived CDR1 and CDR2 are ENHRY and SYGVKD. The CDR3 protein is CAISESSGARTEAFF. CDR3 nucleotides: TGTGCCATCAGTGAGTCTTCGGGGGCAAGGACTGAAGCTTTCTTT.

The gene calls are TRBV6-5 and TRBJ2-3, with D possibly TRBD2 on 6 matching bases. The germline V gene encodes CDR1 MNHEY and CDR2 SVGAGI. V lost 7 bases and J lost 4, with 15 bases in between. The CDR3 spans 14 residues. The CDR3 region is CASKASDRADTQYF. In DNA, the CDR3 is TGTGCCAGCAAGGCTAGCGATCGGGCAGATACGCAGTATTTT.